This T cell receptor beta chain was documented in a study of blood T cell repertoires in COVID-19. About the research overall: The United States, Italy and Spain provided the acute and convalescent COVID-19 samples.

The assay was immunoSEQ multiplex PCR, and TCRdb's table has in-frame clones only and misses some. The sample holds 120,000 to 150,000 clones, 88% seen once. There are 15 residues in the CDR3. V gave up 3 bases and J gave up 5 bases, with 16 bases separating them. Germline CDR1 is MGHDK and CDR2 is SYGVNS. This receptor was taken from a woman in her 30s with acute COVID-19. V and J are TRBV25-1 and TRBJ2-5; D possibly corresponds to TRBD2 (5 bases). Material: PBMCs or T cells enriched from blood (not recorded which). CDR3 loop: CASSESSLRVETQYF. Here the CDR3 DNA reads TGTGCCAGCAGTGAGTCTAGCCTTCGGGTGGAGACCCAGTACTTC. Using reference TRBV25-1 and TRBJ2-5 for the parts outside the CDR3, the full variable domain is EADIYQTPRYLVIGTGKKITLECSQTMGHDKMYWYQQDPGMELHLIHYSYGVNSTEKGDLSSESTVSRIRTEHFPLTLESARPSHTSQYLCASSESSLRVETQYFGPGTRLLVL.